This T cell receptor beta chain was documented in a study of tumor-infiltrating lymphocytes in oesophageal squamous cell carcinoma. TCRdb re-analysed the PCR reads in MiXCR, keeping a single row per CDR3 protein. The sample has fewer than 15,000 distinct CDR3 sequences, 54% seen once; the top ten hold over 35%. Trimming took 1 base from V and 0 from J, leaving 7 bases between them. Germline CDR1 is MGHRA and CDR2 is YSYEKL. The CDR3 length is 15 residues. The chain recombines TRBV4-1 with TRBJ2-4, with D unclear. This clonotype was obtained from a male donor with esophageal squamous cell carcinoma. Sequenced sample: esophageal tumor tissue. The CDR3 loop is CASSQASVAKNIQYF. The CDR3 DNA reads as TGCGCCAGCAGCCAAGCCAGCGTAGCCAAAAACATTCAGTACTTC.